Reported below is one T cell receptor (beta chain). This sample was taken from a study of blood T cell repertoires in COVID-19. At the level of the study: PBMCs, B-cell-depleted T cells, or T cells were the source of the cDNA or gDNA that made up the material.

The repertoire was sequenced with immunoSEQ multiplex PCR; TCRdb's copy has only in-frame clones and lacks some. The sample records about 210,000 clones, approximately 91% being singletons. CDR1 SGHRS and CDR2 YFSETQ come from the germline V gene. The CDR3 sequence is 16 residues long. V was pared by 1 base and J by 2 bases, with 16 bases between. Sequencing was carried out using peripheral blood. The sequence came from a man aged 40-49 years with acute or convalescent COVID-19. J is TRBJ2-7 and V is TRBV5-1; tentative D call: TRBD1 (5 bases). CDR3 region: CASSLYLDTYTYEQYF. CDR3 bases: TGCGCCAGCAGCTTGTATCTGGACACTTATACCTACGAGCAGTACTTC.